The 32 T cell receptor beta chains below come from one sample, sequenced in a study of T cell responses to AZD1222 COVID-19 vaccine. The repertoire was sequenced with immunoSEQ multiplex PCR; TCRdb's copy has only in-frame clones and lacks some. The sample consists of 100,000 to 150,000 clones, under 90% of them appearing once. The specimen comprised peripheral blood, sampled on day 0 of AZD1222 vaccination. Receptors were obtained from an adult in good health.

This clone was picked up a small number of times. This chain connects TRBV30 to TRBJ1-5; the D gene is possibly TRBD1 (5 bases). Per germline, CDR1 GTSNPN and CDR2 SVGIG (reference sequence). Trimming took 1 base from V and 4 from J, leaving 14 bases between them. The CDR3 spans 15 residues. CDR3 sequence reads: CAWSDGGSVNQPQHF. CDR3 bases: TGTGCCTGGAGTGACGGGGGTAGCGTTAATCAGCCCCAGCATTTT.

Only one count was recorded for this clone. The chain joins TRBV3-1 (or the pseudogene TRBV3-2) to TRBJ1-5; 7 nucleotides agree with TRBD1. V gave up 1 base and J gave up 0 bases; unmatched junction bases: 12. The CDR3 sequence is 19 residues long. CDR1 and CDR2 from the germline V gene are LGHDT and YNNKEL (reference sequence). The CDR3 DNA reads TGTGCCAGCAGCCAAGGGCCGGGACAGCTATTATATAGCAATCAGCCCCAGCATTTT. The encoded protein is CASSQGPGQLLYSNQPQHF.

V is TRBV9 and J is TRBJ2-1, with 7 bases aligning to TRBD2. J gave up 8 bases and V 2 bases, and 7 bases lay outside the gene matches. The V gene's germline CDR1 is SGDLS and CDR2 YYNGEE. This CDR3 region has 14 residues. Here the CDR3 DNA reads TGTGCCAGCAGCGTTAGAGCGGGGTTGGATGAGCAGTTCTTC. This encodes CASSVRAGLDEQFF.

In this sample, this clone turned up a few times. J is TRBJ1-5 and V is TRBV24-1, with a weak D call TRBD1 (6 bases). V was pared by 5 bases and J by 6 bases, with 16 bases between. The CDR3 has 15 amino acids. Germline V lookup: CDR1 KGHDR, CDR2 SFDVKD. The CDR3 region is CATSAATGGAQPQHF. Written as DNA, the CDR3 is TGTGCCACCAGTGCTGCGACAGGAGGGGCTCAGCCCCAGCATTTT.

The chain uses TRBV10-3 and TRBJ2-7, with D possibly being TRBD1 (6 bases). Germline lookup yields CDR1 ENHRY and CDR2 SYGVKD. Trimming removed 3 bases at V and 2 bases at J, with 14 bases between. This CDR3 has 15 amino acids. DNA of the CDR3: TGTGCCATCAGTGACTCCACAGGGATTACCTACGAGCAGTACTTC. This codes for CAISDSTGITYEQYF.

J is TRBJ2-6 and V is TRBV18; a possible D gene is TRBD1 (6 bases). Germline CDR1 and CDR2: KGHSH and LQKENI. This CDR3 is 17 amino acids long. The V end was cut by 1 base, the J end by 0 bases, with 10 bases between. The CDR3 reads CASSPRQASSGANVLTF. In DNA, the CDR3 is TGTGCCAGCTCACCACGACAGGCTTCCTCTGGGGCCAACGTCCTGACTTTC.

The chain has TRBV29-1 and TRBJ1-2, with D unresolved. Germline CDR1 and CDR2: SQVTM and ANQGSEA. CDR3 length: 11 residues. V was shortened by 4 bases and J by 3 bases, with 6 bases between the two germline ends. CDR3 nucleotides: TGCAGCGTTGGGGTAGACTATGGCTACACCTTC. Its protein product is CSVGVDYGYTF.

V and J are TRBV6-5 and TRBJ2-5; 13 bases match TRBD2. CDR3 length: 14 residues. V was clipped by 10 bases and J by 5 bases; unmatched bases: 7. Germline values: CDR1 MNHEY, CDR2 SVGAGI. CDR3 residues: CATQLAGGLETQYF. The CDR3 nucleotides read TGTGCCACCCAACTAGCGGGGGGGCTGGAGACCCAGTACTTC.

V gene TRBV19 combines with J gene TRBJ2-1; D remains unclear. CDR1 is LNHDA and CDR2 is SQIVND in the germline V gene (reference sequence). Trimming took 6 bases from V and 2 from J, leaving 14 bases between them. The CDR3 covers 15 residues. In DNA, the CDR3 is TGTGCCAGTAGCATACTCCCCTCCCCCTACAATGAGCAGTTCTTC. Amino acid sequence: CASSILPSPYNEQFF. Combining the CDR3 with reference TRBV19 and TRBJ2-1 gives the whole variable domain DGGITQSPKYLFRKEGQNVTLSCEQNLNHDAMYWYRQDPGQGLRLIYYSQIVNDFQKGDIAEGYSVSREKKESFPLTVTSAQKNPTAFYLCASSILPSPYNEQFFGPGTRLTVL.

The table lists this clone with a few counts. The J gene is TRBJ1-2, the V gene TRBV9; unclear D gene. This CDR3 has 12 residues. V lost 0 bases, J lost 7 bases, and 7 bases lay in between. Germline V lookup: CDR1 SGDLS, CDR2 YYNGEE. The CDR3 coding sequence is TGTGCCAGCAGCGTAGTGGGGATTGGCTACACCTTC. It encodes CASSVVGIGYTF.

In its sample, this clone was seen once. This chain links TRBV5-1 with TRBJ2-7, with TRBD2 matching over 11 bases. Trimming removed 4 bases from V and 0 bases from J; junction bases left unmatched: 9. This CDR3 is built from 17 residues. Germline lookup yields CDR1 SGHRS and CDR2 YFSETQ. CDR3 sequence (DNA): TGCGCCAGCAGCCGTGCCGGACTAGCGGGCGACTCCTACGAGCAGTACTTC. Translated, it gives CASSRAGLAGDSYEQYF. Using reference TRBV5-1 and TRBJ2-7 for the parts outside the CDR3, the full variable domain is KAGVTQTPRYLIKTRGQQVTLSCSPISGHRSVSWYQQTPGQGLQFLFEYFSETQRNKGNFPGRFSGRQFSNSRSEMNVSTLELGDSALYLCASSRAGLAGDSYEQYFGPGTRLTVT.

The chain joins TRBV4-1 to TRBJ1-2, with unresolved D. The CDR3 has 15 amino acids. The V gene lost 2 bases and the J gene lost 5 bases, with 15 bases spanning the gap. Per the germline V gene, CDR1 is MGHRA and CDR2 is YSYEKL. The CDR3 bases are TGCGCCAGCAGCCAACTTTGGGGATCAAAGTATGGCTACACCTTC. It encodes CASSQLWGSKYGYTF.

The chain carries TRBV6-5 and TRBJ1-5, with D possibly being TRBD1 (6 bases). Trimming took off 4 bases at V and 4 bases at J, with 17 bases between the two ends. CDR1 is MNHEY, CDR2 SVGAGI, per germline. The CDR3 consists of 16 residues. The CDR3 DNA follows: TGTGCCAGCAGTTCCTTGATGGACAGAGCTAATCAGCCCCAGCATTTT. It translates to CASSSLMDRANQPQHF.

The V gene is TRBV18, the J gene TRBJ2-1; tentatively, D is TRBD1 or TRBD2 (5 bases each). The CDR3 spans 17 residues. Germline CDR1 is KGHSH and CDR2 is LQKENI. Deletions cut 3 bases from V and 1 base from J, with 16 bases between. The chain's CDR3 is CASSPPRGALSYNEQFF. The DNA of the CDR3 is TGTGCCAGCTCACCTCCAAGAGGGGCCCTATCCTACAATGAGCAGTTCTTC.

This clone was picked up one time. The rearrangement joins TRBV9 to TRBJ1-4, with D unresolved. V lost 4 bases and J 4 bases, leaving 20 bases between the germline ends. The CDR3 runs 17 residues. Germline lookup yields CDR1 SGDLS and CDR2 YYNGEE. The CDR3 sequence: CASSTRMQAWGNEKLFF. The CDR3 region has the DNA TGTGCCAGCAGCACACGGATGCAGGCCTGGGGTAATGAAAAACTGTTTTTT.

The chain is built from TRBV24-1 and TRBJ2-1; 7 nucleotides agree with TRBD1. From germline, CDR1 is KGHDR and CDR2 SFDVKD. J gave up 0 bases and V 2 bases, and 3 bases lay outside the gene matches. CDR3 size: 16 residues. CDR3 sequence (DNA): TGTGCCACCAGTGATTCCAGGGGGAGCTCCTACAATGAGCAGTTCTTC. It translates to CATSDSRGSSYNEQFF.

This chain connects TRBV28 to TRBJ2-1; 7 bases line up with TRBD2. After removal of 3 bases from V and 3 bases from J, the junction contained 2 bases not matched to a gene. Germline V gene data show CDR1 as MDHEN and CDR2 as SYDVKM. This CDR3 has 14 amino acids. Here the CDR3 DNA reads TGTGCCAGCAGTTTGACTAGCAACTACAATGAGCAGTTCTTC. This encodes CASSLTSNYNEQFF.

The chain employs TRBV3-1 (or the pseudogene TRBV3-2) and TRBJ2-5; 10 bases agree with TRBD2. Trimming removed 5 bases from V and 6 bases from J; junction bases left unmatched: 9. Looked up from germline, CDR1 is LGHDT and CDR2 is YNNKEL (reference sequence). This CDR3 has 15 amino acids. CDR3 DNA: TGTGCCAGCAGCGGGGGGACTAGCGCGATACAGACCCAGTACTTC. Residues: CASSGGTSAIQTQYF.

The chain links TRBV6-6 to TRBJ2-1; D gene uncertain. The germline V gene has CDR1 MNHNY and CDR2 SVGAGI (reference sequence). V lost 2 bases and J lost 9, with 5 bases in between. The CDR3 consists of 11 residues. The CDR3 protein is CASSYQAEQFF. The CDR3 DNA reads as TGTGCCAGCAGTTACCAGGCTGAGCAGTTCTTC.

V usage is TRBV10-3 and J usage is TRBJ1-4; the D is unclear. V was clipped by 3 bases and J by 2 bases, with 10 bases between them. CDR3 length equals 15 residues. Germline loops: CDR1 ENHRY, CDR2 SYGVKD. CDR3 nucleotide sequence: TGTGCCATCAGTGAAGAAGGAGGGACTAATGAAAAACTGTTTTTT. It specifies CAISEEGGTNEKLFF.

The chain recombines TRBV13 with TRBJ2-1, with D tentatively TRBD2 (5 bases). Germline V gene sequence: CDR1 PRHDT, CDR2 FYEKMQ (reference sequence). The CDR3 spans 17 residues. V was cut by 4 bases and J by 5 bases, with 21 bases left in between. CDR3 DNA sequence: TGTGCCAGCAGCTCTGGGGATCGGGGAAACCGTAACAATGAGCAGTTCTTC. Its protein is CASSSGDRGNRNNEQFF.

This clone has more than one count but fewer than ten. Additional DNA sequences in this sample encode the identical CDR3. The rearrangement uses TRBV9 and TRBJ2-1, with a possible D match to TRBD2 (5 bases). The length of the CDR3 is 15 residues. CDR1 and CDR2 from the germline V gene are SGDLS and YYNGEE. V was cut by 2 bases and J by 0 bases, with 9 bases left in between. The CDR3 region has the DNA TGTGCCAGCAGCGTTGTGGGGAGCTCCTACAATGAGCAGTTCTTC. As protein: CASSVVGSSYNEQFF.

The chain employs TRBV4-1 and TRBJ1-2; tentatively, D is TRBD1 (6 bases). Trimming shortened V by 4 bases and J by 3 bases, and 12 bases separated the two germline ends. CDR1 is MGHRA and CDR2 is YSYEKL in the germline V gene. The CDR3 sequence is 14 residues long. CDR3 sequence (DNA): TGCGCCAGCAGCCTTCCGGACAGTTACTATGGCTACACCTTC. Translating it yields CASSLPDSYYGYTF.

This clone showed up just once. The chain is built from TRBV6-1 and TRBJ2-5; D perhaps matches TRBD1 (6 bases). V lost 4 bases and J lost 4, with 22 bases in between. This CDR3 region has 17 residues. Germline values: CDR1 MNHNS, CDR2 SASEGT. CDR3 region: CASSADWGGGRGETQYF. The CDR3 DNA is TGTGCCAGCAGTGCCGACTGGGGCGGAGGCAGGGGAGAGACCCAGTACTTC.

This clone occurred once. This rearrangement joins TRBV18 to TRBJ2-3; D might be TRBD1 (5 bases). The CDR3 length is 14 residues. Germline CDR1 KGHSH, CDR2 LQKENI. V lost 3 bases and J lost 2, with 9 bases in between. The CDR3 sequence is CASSPTEPTDTQYF. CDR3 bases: TGTGCCAGCTCACCGACAGAACCCACAGATACGCAGTATTTT.

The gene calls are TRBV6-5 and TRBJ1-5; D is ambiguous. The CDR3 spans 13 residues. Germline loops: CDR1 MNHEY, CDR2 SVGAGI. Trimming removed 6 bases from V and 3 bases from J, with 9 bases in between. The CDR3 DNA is TGTGCCAGCAGCCCAACAGCCAATCAGCCCCAGCATTTT. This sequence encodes CASSPTANQPQHF.

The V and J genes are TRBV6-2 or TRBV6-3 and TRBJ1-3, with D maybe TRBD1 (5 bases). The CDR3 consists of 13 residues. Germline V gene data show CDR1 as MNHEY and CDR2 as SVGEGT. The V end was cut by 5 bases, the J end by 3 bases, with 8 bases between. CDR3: CASSTDSGNTIYF. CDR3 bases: TGTGCCAGCAGTACCGACAGTGGAAACACCATATATTTT.

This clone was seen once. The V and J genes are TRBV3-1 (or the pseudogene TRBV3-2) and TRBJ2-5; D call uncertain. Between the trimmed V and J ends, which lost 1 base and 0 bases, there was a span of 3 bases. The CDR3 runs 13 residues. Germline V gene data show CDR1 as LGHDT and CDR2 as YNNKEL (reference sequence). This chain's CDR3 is CASSQVNQETQYF. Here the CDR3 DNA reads TGTGCCAGCAGCCAAGTAAACCAAGAGACCCAGTACTTC.

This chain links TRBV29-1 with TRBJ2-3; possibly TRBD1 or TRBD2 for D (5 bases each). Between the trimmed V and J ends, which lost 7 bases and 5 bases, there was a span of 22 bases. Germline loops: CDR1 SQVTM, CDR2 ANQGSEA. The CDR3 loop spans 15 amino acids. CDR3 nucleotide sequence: TGCAGCGGTTCGGGGACCGCCGACGGTAGAGATACGCAGTATTTT. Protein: CSGSGTADGRDTQYF.

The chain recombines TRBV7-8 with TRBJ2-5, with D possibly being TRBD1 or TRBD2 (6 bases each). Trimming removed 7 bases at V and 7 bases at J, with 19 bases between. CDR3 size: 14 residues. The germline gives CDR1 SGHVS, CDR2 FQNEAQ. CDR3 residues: CASTGGAIGGTQYF. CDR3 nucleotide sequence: TGTGCCAGCACGGGCGGGGCGATAGGGGGGACCCAGTACTTC.

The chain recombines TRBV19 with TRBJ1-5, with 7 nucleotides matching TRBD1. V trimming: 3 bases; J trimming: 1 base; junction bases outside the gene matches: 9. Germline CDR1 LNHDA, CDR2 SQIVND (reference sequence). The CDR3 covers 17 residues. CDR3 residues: CASSMARGYKSNQPQHF. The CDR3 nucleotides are TGTGCCAGTAGTATGGCCAGGGGGTACAAAAGCAATCAGCCCCAGCATTTT.

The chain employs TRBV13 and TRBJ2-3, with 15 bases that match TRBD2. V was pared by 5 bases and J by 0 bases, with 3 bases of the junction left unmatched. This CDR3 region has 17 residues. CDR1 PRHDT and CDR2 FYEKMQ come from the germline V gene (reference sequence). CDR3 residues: CASSEGTSGRSTDTQYF. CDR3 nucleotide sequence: TGTGCCAGCAGCGAGGGGACTAGCGGGAGGAGCACAGATACGCAGTATTTT.